This T cell receptor beta chain was observed in a study of shared T cell receptors in the human thymus. Only in-frame clones appear in the TCRdb table, and some are missing; sequencing was by immunoSEQ multiplex PCR. The sample lists some 700,000 clones; roughly 88% were seen once. This CDR3 is 15 amino acids long. Germline values: CDR1 MNHEY, CDR2 SMNVEV (reference sequence). The germline V and J ends were trimmed by 2 bases and 0 bases, with 11 bases remaining between them. Another study also made use of these data, one on human thymus T cells.

Sequenced: thymocytes. This rearrangement joins TRBV27 to TRBJ2-7, with D hard to call. The TCR originated in a boy in the first two years of life with a congenital heart defect. The CDR3 loop reads CASSLDPASSYEQYF. CDR3 sequence (DNA): TGTGCCAGCAGTTTAGATCCAGCGAGCTCCTACGAGCAGTACTTC.